These 2 T cell receptor beta chains were all obtained from the same sample, sequenced in a study of blood T cell repertoires in COVID-19. Assay used: immunoSEQ multiplex PCR; TCRdb lists only in-frame clones, some missing. The table lists more than 200,000 clones, about 81% of them singletons. The sequenced material came from peripheral blood. The receptors here all came from a woman older than 75 with COVID-19, enrolled during active disease.

J is TRBJ2-5 and V is TRBV5-1, with a weak D call TRBD2 (6 bases). Between the trimmed V and J ends, which lost 1 base and 2 bases, there was a span of 9 bases. Per the germline V gene, CDR1 is SGHRS and CDR2 is YFSETQ. This CDR3 is built from 14 residues. The CDR3 here is CASSLWGVQETQYF. The CDR3 DNA reads TGCGCCAGCAGCTTGTGGGGGGTTCAAGAGACCCAGTACTTC. The full variable domain, its missing parts supplied by reference TRBV5-1 and TRBJ2-5, is KAGVTQTPRYLIKTRGQQVTLSCSPISGHRSVSWYQQTPGQGLQFLFEYFSETQRNKGNFPGRFSGRQFSNSRSEMNVSTLELGDSALYLCASSLWGVQETQYFGPGTRLLVL.

This chain connects TRBV5-1 to TRBJ1-4; 12 nucleotides match TRBD1. The germline V gene encodes CDR1 SGHRS and CDR2 YFSETQ. The length of the CDR3 is 15 residues. Losses at the gene ends were 4 bases for V and 8 bases for J; bases not matched to a gene: 6. CDR3 loop: CASSTGQGAGEKLFF. As DNA, the CDR3 is TGCGCCAGCAGCACGGGACAGGGGGCGGGGGAAAAACTGTTTTTT.